The present entry profiles one T cell receptor beta chain with its context. Its matching antigen is unknown. The data are from a study of T cells in localized non-small cell lung cancer. Study-level points and caveats: Longer overall survival accompanied higher blood T cell density. Appearances in adjacent lung were noted for a median approximately 58 of the top 100 tumor clones. Tumor showed lower T cell clonality than uninvolved adjacent lung, where it was highest.

V shed 1 base, J shed 0 bases, and the junction held 9 bases outside the gene matches. The CDR3 loop spans 18 amino acids. The germline gives CDR1 SEHNR, CDR2 FQNEAQ (reference sequence). Produced via immunoSEQ multiplex PCR; TCRdb's table is partial and in-frame only. The sample lists fewer than 45,000 clones; about four fifths were seen once. The chain links TRBV7-9 to TRBJ2-3; 8 bases are a match to TRBD2. This sequence was found in a male donor aged 60 or over with stage III squamous cell lung carcinoma. This specimen consisted of peripheral blood, obtained before any cancer treatment. CDR3 loop: CASSLGGERGLSTDTQYF. The CDR3 bases are TGTGCCAGCAGCTTAGGGGGCGAGCGGGGGCTTAGCACAGATACGCAGTATTTT.